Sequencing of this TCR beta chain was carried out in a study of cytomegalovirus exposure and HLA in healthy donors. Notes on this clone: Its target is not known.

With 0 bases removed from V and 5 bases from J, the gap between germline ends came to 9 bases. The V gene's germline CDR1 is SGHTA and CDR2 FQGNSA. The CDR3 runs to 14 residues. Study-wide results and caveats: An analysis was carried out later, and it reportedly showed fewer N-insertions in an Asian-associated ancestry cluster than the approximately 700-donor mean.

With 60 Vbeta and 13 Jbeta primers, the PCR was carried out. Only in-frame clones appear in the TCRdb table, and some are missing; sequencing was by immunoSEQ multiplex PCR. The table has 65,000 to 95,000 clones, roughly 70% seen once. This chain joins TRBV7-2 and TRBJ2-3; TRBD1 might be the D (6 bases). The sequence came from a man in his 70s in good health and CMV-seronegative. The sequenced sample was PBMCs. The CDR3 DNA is TGTGCCAGCAGCTTAGCCAGGGGAGTAGATACGCAGTATTTT. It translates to CASSLARGVDTQYF.